The 20 T cell receptor beta chains below come from one sample, sequenced in a study of tumor-infiltrating lymphocytes in primary liver carcinoma. The authors took blood RNA from unsorted whole blood and also extracted germline DNA. From approximately 0.5 ug of total RNA, TCR beta-specific cDNA was reverse-transcribed using a constant-region primer. Three-round nested multiplex PCR performed with slightly modified ARM-PCR produced the TCR beta libraries. Researchers ran the first two PCR rounds for roughly 10 cycles each with TRBV1-TRBV30 forward primers and a C-beta reverse primer. From the multiplex PCR reads, TCRdb called clonotypes with MiXCR, one entry per CDR3 protein. The table lists 300,000 to 350,000 distinct CDR3 sequences, almost 65% of them singletons. The material sequenced was peripheral blood. The receptors originated from a man between 40 and 49 years old with primary liver carcinoma and hepatitis B virus infection.

On this clonotype: It may be a read error: a sequence one base away is much more abundant. The chain links TRBV5-5 to TRBJ1-1, with unresolved D. CDR3 size: 13 residues. The ends were cut back, 7 bases at V and 0 bases at J, with 10 bases in the middle. The germline V gene encodes CDR1 SGHKS and CDR2 YYEKEE (reference sequence). The CDR3 here is CASGAALNTEAFF. The CDR3 bases are TGTGCCAGCGGAGCGGCCTTGAACACTGAAGCTTTCTTT.

As regards this clonotype: The conserved closing phenylalanine or tryptophan is absent in this CDR3, likely reflecting a read error. V gene TRBV29-1 combines with J gene TRBJ2-7, with D perhaps assigned TRBD1 or TRBD2 (6 bases each). The germline gives CDR1 SQVTM, CDR2 ANQGSEA. This CDR3 is 13 amino acids long. In nucleotides, the CDR3 is TGCATCGTGGGGGGCGAGTGCCTGCGGGAGCAGTACTTA. Encoded protein: CIVGGECLREQYL.

On this clonotype: Possible read error: a much larger clone is one base away. This sequence joins TRBV6-5 and TRBJ1-4; D possibly corresponds to TRBD1 (5 bases). V lost 4 bases and J lost 5, with 17 bases in between. CDR1 is MNHEY and CDR2 is SVGAGI in the germline V gene. This CDR3 region has 16 residues. The CDR3 DNA sequence: TGTGCCAGCAGTTTCAGGACGGGGCTGTTCAATGAAAAACTGTTTTTT. It translates to CASSFRTGLFNEKLFF.

V gene TRBV4-2 combines with J gene TRBJ2-3; D is unresolved. CDR3 length equals 15 residues. Trimming took 1 base from V and 4 from J, leaving 12 bases between them. The V gene's germline CDR1 is LGHNA and CDR2 YNFKEQ. DNA for the CDR3: TGTGCCAGCAGCCAAGGTCAGCTAGTCGCAGATACGCAGTATTTT. It codes for CASSQGQLVADTQYF.

This clonotype was recorded only once. V usage is TRBV5-1 and J usage is TRBJ2-5, with 9 bases that match TRBD1. The CDR3 contains 15 residues. Germline V gives CDR1 SGHRS, CDR2 YFSETQ. The V gene end was trimmed by 3 bases and the J gene end by 5 bases; junction bases not matched to a gene: 8. The CDR3 DNA reads as TGCGCCAGCAGCTCCTCCGGGACAGGGACGGAGACCCAGTACTTC. Its protein is CASSSSGTGTETQYF.

On this clonotype itself: At one end, the junction sequence differs from germline, possibly due to a read error. This chain uses TRBV11-2 with TRBJ1-1, with D unresolved. Germline CDR1 reads SGHAT; CDR2 reads FQNNGV. The length of the CDR3 is 15 residues. CDR3 DNA: TGTGCCAGCAGCTTTGATCTCGTCGTTACCACTGGAGCTTTCTTC. Protein product: CASSFDLVVTTGAFF.

V usage is TRBV11-2 and J usage is TRBJ2-7; weak D call: TRBD2 (6 bases). Trimming removed 1 base at V and 3 bases at J, with 10 bases between. The germline V gene encodes CDR1 SGHAT and CDR2 FQNNGV. The CDR3 length is 14 residues. This CDR3 reads CASSLVWRGYEQYF. As DNA, the CDR3 is TGTGCCAGCAGCTTAGTGTGGAGGGGCTACGAGCAGTACTTC. Supplemented by reference TRBV11-2 and TRBJ2-7, the full variable domain reads EAGVAQSPRYKIIEKRQSVAFWCNPISGHATLYWYQQILGQGPKLLIQFQNNGVVDDSQLPKDRFSAERLKGVDSTLKIQPAKLEDSAVYLCASSLVWRGYEQYFGPGTRLTVT.

On this clonotype itself: At one end the junction does not follow the germline gene, possibly because of a read error. The rearrangement uses TRBV6-2 or TRBV6-3 and TRBJ2-1; D not resolved. Germline CDR1 is MNHEY and CDR2 is SVGEGT. This CDR3 spans 14 amino acids. As DNA, the CDR3 is TGTGCCGGCAGTTTGCCCGGTCCATACAATGAGGAGTTCTTC. Protein: CAGSLPGPYNEEFF.

To note about this clonotype: This may stem from a read error, because a much larger clone lies one nucleotide away. The J gene is TRBJ2-3, the V gene TRBV6-5; the D is unclear. CDR1 MNHEY and CDR2 SVGAGI come from the germline V gene. This CDR3 spans 14 amino acids. CDR3 DNA: TGTGTCAGCAGTTTGACACCGCGCACAGATACGCAGTATTTT. This encodes CVSSLTPRTDTQYF.

There are many counts of this clonotype. One end of the junction does not line up with germline, which may come from a read error. V usage is TRBV14 and J usage is TRBJ2-5; D call uncertain. The CDR3 spans 12 residues. From germline, CDR1 is SGHDN and CDR2 FVKESK. For the CDR3, the DNA is TGTGCCAGCAGCCAAGGACAAGGGACCCAGTACTTC. It codes for CASSQGQGTQYF.

The gene calls are TRBV12-3 or TRBV12-4 and TRBJ2-3; TRBD2 agrees at 11 bases. The length of the CDR3 is 13 residues. The chain's CDR3 is CTGTSGSPDTQYF. The CDR3 coding sequence is TGTACCGGCACTAGCGGGAGTCCAGATACGCAGTATTTT.

Concerning this clonotype itself: This may come from a read error, since a much larger clone is one base off. V and J are TRBV4-2 and TRBJ2-1, with 12 bases aligning to TRBD2. V lost 0 bases and J lost 9; bases outside the gene matches: 12. Per germline, CDR1 LGHNA and CDR2 YNFKEQ. The length of the CDR3 is 18 residues. In nucleotides, the CDR3 is TGTGCCAGCAGCCAAGATTCGGCTAGCGGGAGGGCGGACAGTGAGCAGTTCTTC. Its protein is CASSQDSASGRADSEQFF.

This clonotype was picked up a small number of times. The J gene is TRBJ2-4, the V gene TRBV5-4, with 14 bases aligning to TRBD2. This CDR3 has 18 amino acids. Germline V gives CDR1 SGHNT, CDR2 YYREEE (reference sequence). V dropped 4 bases and J dropped 5; count of bases not matched to a gene: 11. CDR3 sequence (DNA): TGTGCCAGCAGCCGTGCCGGGACTAGCGGGGGAGGGGAAAACATTCAGTACTTC. Protein: CASSRAGTSGGGENIQYF. Full variable domain (remainder filled in from reference TRBV5-4 and TRBJ2-4): ETGVTQSPTHLIKTRGQQVTLRCSSQSGHNTVSWYQQALGQGPQFIFQYYREEENGRGNFPPRFSGLQFPNYSSELNVNALELDDSALYLCASSRAGTSGGGENIQYFGAGTRLSVL.

Details on this clonotype: A junction end diverges from the germline sequence, so it may reflect a read error. The chain's CDR3 is CASSQGQGATGEPFF. The CDR3 bases are TGTGCCAGCAGCCAGGGACAGGGAGCCACCGGGGAGCCGTTTTTT. The chain recombines TRBV5-8 with TRBJ2-2, with 9 bases that match TRBD1. CDR1 SGHTS and CDR2 YDEGEE come from the germline V gene. This CDR3 has 15 amino acids.

This clonotype showed up many times. This chain links TRBV6-5 with TRBJ2-1, with 14 bases matching TRBD2. CDR3 length: 18 amino acids. After removal of 4 bases from V and 6 bases from J, the junction contained 11 bases not matched to a gene. CDR1 MNHEY and CDR2 SVGAGI come from the germline V gene. The CDR3 bases are TGTGCCAGCAGTTGGGAAGCGCCGGGACTAGCGGGAGTCAATGAGCAGTTCTTC. Protein product: CASSWEAPGLAGVNEQFF.

The V gene is TRBV6-1, the J gene TRBJ2-1; D assignment may be TRBD1 or TRBD2 (5 bases each). The CDR3 has 15 amino acids. V was clipped by 8 bases and J by 0 bases, with 14 bases between them. Germline loops: CDR1 MNHNS, CDR2 SASEGT. The DNA for the CDR3 is TGTGCCAGCTCGGGGCGGGTGAGCTCCTACAATGAGCAGTTCTTC. Translated: CASSGRVSSYNEQFF.

A word on this clonotype: Possible read error: a much larger clone is one base away. V and J are TRBV12-3 or TRBV12-4 and TRBJ1-3; D is ambiguous. Trimming took 9 bases from V and 6 from J, leaving 12 bases between them. This CDR3 is 12 amino acids long. In DNA, the CDR3 is TGTGCCAGTGAGGATTCCGTAAACACCATATATTTT. Its translation: CASEDSVNTIYF.

Concerning this clonotype: It is unclear where the CDR3 begins or ends on the DNA, so no DNA is shown, and the CDR3 is as TCRdb lists it. The chain combines TRBV11-3 with TRBJ2-2; whether TRBD1, the table's D call, matches the DNA was not checked. CDR1 is SGHNT and CDR2 is YENEEA in the germline V gene. Counting both end residues, the CDR3 totals 18 amino acids. CDR3: CASGLQAVGQGNAAELSF.

About this clonotype itself: An end of the junction differs from the germline gene, which may be a read error. The chain recombines TRBV6-5 with TRBJ2-3, with 9 nucleotides matching TRBD1. CDR1 and CDR2 (germline): MNHEY, SVGAGI. This CDR3 is 15 amino acids long. The CDR3: CASSYSWDRVDTQYF. In nucleotides, the CDR3 is TGTGCGAGCAGTTACTCCTGGGACAGGGTCGATACGCAGTATTTT.

The chain links TRBV7-8 to TRBJ1-2, with 11 bases identical to TRBD1. The germline CDR1 and CDR2 sequences are SGHVS and FQNEAQ. The V segment lost 4 bases and the J segment 2 bases; nucleotides outside the gene matches: 3. There are 15 residues in the CDR3. DNA of the CDR3: TGTGCCAGCAGCTGGGACAGGGGGGCCAACTATGGCTACACCTTC. As protein: CASSWDRGANYGYTF.